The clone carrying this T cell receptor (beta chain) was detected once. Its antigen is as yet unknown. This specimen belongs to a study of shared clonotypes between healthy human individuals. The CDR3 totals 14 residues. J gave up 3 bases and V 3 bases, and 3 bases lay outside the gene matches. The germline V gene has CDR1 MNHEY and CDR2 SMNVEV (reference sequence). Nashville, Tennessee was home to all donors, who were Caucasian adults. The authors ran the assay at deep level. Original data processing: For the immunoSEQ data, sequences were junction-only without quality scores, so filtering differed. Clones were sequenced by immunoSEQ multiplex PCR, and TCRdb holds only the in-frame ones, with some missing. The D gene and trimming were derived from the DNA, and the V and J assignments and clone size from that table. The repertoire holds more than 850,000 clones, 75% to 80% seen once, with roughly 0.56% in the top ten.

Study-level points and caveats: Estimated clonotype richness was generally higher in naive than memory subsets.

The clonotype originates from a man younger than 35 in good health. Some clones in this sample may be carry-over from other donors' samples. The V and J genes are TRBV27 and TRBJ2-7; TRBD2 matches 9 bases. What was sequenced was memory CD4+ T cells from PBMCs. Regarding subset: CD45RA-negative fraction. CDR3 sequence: CASSFSGRRYEQYF. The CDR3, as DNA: TGTGCCAGCAGTTTTAGCGGGAGACGCTACGAGCAGTACTTC.